Below, 15 T cell receptor beta chains from the same sample are listed, as sequenced in a study of beta chain features in type 1 diabetes. Expressed TCRB transcripts were sequenced because the entire RNA isolate underwent reverse transcription. Sequenced by immunoSEQ multiplex PCR; TCRdb stores in-frame clones only, minus some. The sample shows 620,000 or so clones, roughly a sixth of them seen only once. The sequencing sample was made of naive CD4+ T cells from blood. The source is a man in his late teens or twenties in good health.

This clone was found a few times. DNA for the CDR3: TGTGCCAGCAGTTTATCGACAGGGCGGAGGTATGGCTACACCTTC. Residues: CASSLSTGRRYGYTF. V gene TRBV27 combines with J gene TRBJ1-2; TRBD1 agrees at 7 bases. V shed 0 bases, J shed 5 bases, and the junction held 6 bases outside the gene matches. CDR1 and CDR2 (germline): MNHEY, SMNVEV (reference sequence). The CDR3 is 15 residues long.

In this sample, this clone turned up a few times. This sequence joins TRBV27 and TRBJ1-2; 7 positions agree with TRBD1. Trimming removed 6 bases from V and 1 base from J; junction bases left unmatched: 11. CDR1 MNHEY and CDR2 SMNVEV come from the germline V gene (reference sequence). The CDR3 runs 16 residues. The CDR3 reads CASSPAGQLGNYGYTF. For the CDR3, the DNA is TGTGCCAGCAGCCCGGCGGGACAGCTGGGTAACTATGGCTACACCTTC.

This chain's CDR3 is CASRTGGNWNTEAFF. CDR3 nucleotides: TGTGCCAGCAGAACCGGAGGAAATTGGAACACTGAAGCTTTCTTT. The chain carries TRBV6-5 and TRBJ1-1, with D unclear. The germline CDR1 and CDR2 sequences are MNHEY and SVGAGI. There are 15 residues in the CDR3. Deletions cut 6 bases from V and 1 base from J, with 15 bases between.

This chain links TRBV2 with TRBJ2-2; D uncertain. CDR3 length: 19 residues. The V gene's germline CDR1 is SNHLY and CDR2 FYNNEI. V dropped 6 bases and J dropped 3 bases, with 26 bases sitting between them. The CDR3 region has the DNA TGTGCCAGCAGGGAACCAAAAACCTTCCTGTCGTCGTACACCGGGGAGCTGTTTTTT. As protein: CASREPKTFLSSYTGELFF.

The chain recombines TRBV29-1 with TRBJ1-5; 8 nucleotides agree with TRBD1. Per germline, CDR1 SQVTM and CDR2 ANQGSEA. After removal of 6 bases from V and 3 bases from J, the junction contained 4 bases not matched to a gene. The length of the CDR3 is 13 residues. The DNA of the CDR3 is TGCAGCGTGACGGACAGGGCCAATCAGCCCCAGCATTTT. It encodes CSVTDRANQPQHF.

The chain uses TRBV5-1 and TRBJ2-3; D ambiguous. The CDR3 is 14 residues long. Germline V gene sequence: CDR1 SGHRS, CDR2 YFSETQ. V lost 3 bases and J lost 4, with 12 bases in between. The DNA for the CDR3 is TGCGCCAGCAGCTCAATGACGCACGCAGATACGCAGTATTTT. It codes for CASSSMTHADTQYF.

The chain carries TRBV11-3 and TRBJ2-3; D remains unclear. Trimming removed 1 base from V and 1 base from J, with 6 bases in between. The CDR3 loop spans 14 amino acids. The germline CDR1 and CDR2 sequences are SGHNT and YENEEA. The chain's CDR3 is CASSLVPGTDTQYF. CDR3 nucleotides: TGTGCCAGCAGCTTAGTGCCCGGCACAGATACGCAGTATTTT. Variable domain in full (rest from reference TRBV11-3 and TRBJ2-3): EAGVVQSPRYKIIEKKQPVAFWCNPISGHNTLYWYLQNLGQGPELLIRYENEEAVDDSQLPKDRFSAERLKGVDSTLKIQPAELGDSAVYLCASSLVPGTDTQYFGPGTRLTVL.

V is TRBV5-4 and J is TRBJ2-3; 7 nucleotides line up with TRBD2. The CDR3 extends over 16 amino acids. With V trimmed by 2 bases and J by 4 bases, 10 bases remained unmatched. Per germline, CDR1 SGHNT and CDR2 YYREEE (reference sequence). The CDR3 region is CASSLGGRALPDTQYF. The CDR3 DNA reads as TGTGCCAGCAGCTTAGGAGGGAGGGCCCTCCCAGATACGCAGTATTTT.

This clone was seen a few times. The rearrangement links TRBV7-2 to TRBJ2-7, with 11 positions matching TRBD1. Germline CDR1 SGHTA, CDR2 FQGNSA. V was pared by 5 bases and J by 13 bases, with 7 bases of the junction left unmatched. The CDR3 runs to 12 residues. CDR3 amino acids: CASSNGQGAHYF. The CDR3 nucleotides read TGTGCCAGCAGCAACGGACAGGGGGCACACTACTTC.

This chain uses TRBV11-2 with TRBJ1-2; 9 bases are a match to TRBD1. This CDR3 comprises 16 residues. With V trimmed by 5 bases and J by 7 bases, 14 bases remained unmatched. Germline-derived CDR1 and CDR2 are SGHAT and FQNNGV. The CDR3 is CASSLHGTGGAGGYTF. The CDR3 DNA sequence: TGTGCCAGCAGCCTACACGGTACAGGGGGCGCCGGTGGCTACACCTTC.

This clone appeared a few times. V usage is TRBV14 and J usage is TRBJ2-2; no reliable D call. This CDR3 spans 14 amino acids. V was cut by 1 base and J by 3 bases, with 6 bases left in between. The V gene's germline CDR1 is SGHDN and CDR2 FVKESK. CDR3 sequence reads: CASSQVPDTGELFF. The CDR3 DNA reads as TGTGCCAGCAGCCAAGTCCCAGACACCGGGGAGCTGTTTTTT.

This clone was counted between two and nine times. The chain has TRBV2 and TRBJ1-1, with D unresolved. Per germline, CDR1 SNHLY and CDR2 FYNNEI. CDR3 length: 11 amino acids. Trimming removed 6 bases from V and 8 bases from J, with 10 bases in between. CDR3 sequence reads: CASRIRGEAFF. DNA of the CDR3: TGTGCCAGCAGGATAAGAGGGGAAGCTTTCTTT.

This chain uses TRBV20-1 with TRBJ2-7, with D uncertain. Germline V gives CDR1 DFQATT, CDR2 SNEGSKA (reference sequence). CDR3 length: 11 amino acids. Trimming removed 2 bases from V and 5 bases from J, with 7 bases in between. CDR3 residues: CSARIVDEQYF. The CDR3 DNA reads TGCAGTGCTAGAATAGTCGACGAGCAGTACTTC.

Many counts were recorded for this clone. The chain has TRBV7-2 and TRBJ2-6; D is unclear. Germline values: CDR1 SGHTA, CDR2 FQGNSA. This CDR3 has 14 residues. The V gene lost 5 bases and the J gene lost 4 bases, with 9 bases spanning the gap. The CDR3 reads CASSLSRGANVLTF. The DNA for the CDR3 is TGTGCCAGCAGCCTCTCCCGAGGGGCCAACGTCCTGACTTTC.

This clone was seen more than once but under ten times. The chain uses TRBV7-2 and TRBJ1-1, with D possibly TRBD1 on 6 matching bases. CDR1 is SGHTA, CDR2 FQGNSA, per germline. V was cut by 5 bases and J by 5 bases, with 21 bases left in between. The CDR3 contains 16 residues. CDR3 coding DNA: TGTGCCAGCAGCCATCCTTCCGGGACATTGAGTACTGAAGCTTTCTTT. Translating gives CASSHPSGTLSTEAFF.